A selection of T cell receptor beta chains follows, all from one sample in a study of cytomegalovirus exposure and HLA in healthy donors. The assay was immunoSEQ multiplex PCR, and TCRdb's table has in-frame clones only and misses some. The profile shows some 130,000 clones, 65% to 80% of them singletons. The sample consisted of PBMCs. These TCRs come from a human donor in good health. Each CDR3 is given with its conserved first and last residue. The D gene is left open where the match is weak. The listing skips clone size in some rows; elsewhere it reads once, few, many or a size class.

>TRBJ2-1|TRBD2|-|TRBV9
TGTGCCAGCAGCGTAGTTGCGGGAGAGAGCGATGAGCAGTTCTTC
CASSVVAGESDEQFF
>TRBJ2-1|-|-|TRBV11-2
TGTGCCAGCAGCTTAGATTCCCTCGGTGAGCAGTTCTTC
CASSLDSLGEQFF
>TRBJ2-2|-|-|TRBV15
TGTGCCACCAGCAGAGATCGGGTGGGAGGATTCTATCCCGGGGAGCTGTTTTTT
CATSRDRVGGFYPGELFF
>TRBJ2-4|-|few|TRBV11-3
TGTGCCAGCAGCCCCCCGGGGGAAAACATTCAGTACTTC
CASSPPGENIQYF
>TRBJ2-5|TRBD1|-|TRBV6-1
TGTGCCAGCAGTGAAGGGACAGGCCAAGAGACCCAGTACTTC
CASSEGTGQETQYF
>TRBJ2-5|-|-|TRBV9
TGTGCCAGCAGCGTATCGGGTTGGGAGACCCAGTACTTC
CASSVSGWETQYF
>TRBJ2-4|-|-|TRBV11-1
TGTGCCAGCAGCGGCCCTGTAGCCAAAAACATTCAGTACTTC
CASSGPVAKNIQYF
>TRBJ2-7|TRBD1|-|TRBV5-5
TGTGCCAGCAGCCCCGGACAGGGGCGCGAGCAGTACTTC
CASSPGQGREQYF
>TRBJ1-1|TRBD1|-|TRBV28
TGTGCCAGCAGTTTTAGGGACAGCCCTGAAGCTTTCTTT
CASSFRDSPEAFF
>TRBJ1-1|TRBD1|once|TRBV12-5
TGTGCTAGTGGCGGGGACAGGGCCTACACTGAAGCTTTCTTT
CASGGDRAYTEAFF
>TRBJ2-3|-|-|TRBV6-5
TGTGCCAGCAGTTACGAGCGGCGCACAGATACGCAGTATTTT
CASSYERRTDTQYF
>TRBJ1-1|-|-|TRBV2
TGTGCCAGCAGTGAGGTCAGGGCCATCACTGAAGCTTTCTTT
CASSEVRAITEAFF
>TRBJ1-1|-|-|TRBV6-1
TGTGCCAGCAGTATCGGGGGGGCGAACACTGAAGCTTTCTTT
CASSIGGANTEAFF
>TRBJ2-2|-|-|TRBV7-9
TGTGCCAGCAGCTTAGGACTAATTACCGGGGAGCTGTTTTTT
CASSLGLITGELFF
>TRBJ2-7|TRBD2|-|TRBV6-5
TGTGCCAGCAGTTACCGGGCTAGCGGGAACTACGAGCAGTACTTC
CASSYRASGNYEQYF
>TRBJ2-1|-|-|TRBV11-2
TGTGCCAGCAGCTTAGGGAGATCGCGGGACAGCTACAATGAGCAGTTCTTC
CASSLGRSRDSYNEQFF
>TRBJ2-7|TRBD1|-|TRBV6-5
TGTGCCAGCACCACAACAGGGGGCACGAACGAGCAGTACTTC
CASTTTGGTNEQYF
>TRBJ2-2|-|once|TRBV29-1
TGCAGCGCTCAAGGGAGGTGGACCGGGGAGCTGTTTTTT
CSAQGRWTGELFF
>TRBJ2-7|TRBD1|-|TRBV4-2
TGTGCCAGCAGCCAAGTAGGGGGCCCCCACGAGCAGTACTTC
CASSQVGGPHEQYF
>TRBJ2-3|TRBD1|-|TRBV5-1
TGCGCCAGCAGCGCCGGACAGGGCACAGATACGCAGTATTTT
CASSAGQGTDTQYF
>TRBJ2-2|TRBD2|-|TRBV19
TGTGCCAGTAGTATGGGACTAGCGGGGAACACCGGGGAGCTGTTTTTT
CASSMGLAGNTGELFF
>TRBJ1-2|-|few|TRBV6-1
TGTGCCAGCAGTGAAGAGACTCCCTATGGCTACACCTTC
CASSEETPYGYTF
>TRBJ1-2|-|-|TRBV10-3
TGTGCCATCAGTGAGTCAGCGGGGGTAGGGATCAACTATGGCTACACCTTC
CAISESAGVGINYGYTF
>TRBJ2-3|-|-|TRBV27
TGTGCCAGCAGCCCACAACGGGGACACCTCACAGATACGCAGTATTTT
CASSPQRGHLTDTQYF
>TRBJ2-7|TRBD2|-|TRBV28
TGTGCCAGCACTGATGGGACTAGCGGCATCTACGAGCAGTACTTC
CASTDGTSGIYEQYF
>TRBJ2-1|-|-|TRBV29-1
TGCAGCGTCCTTGCCGAACAGGCCTACAATGAGCAGTTCTTC
CSVLAEQAYNEQFF
>TRBJ2-1|TRBD2|once|TRBV7-9
TGTGCCAGCAGCTTAAGGCGGGAGCCCTACAATGAGCAGTTCTTC
CASSLRREPYNEQFF
>TRBJ2-7|-|-|TRBV28
TGTGCCAGCAGACAGGTTCTCCACGAGCAGTACTTC
CASRQVLHEQYF
>TRBJ2-2|-|few|TRBV19
TGTGCCAGCGTGGCGGTAAACACCGGGGAGCTGTTTTTT
CASVAVNTGELFF
>TRBJ1-5|TRBD1|few|TRBV10-2
TGCGCCAGCAGGAGGGACAGGGGGGGACAGCCCCAGCATTTT
CASRRDRGGQPQHF
>TRBJ1-1|-|-|TRBV4-2
TGTGCCAGCAGCCAAGCACCCGTGGCAGGCCCCACTGAAGCTTTCTTT
CASSQAPVAGPTEAFF
>TRBJ2-7|-|-|TRBV5-1
TGCGCCAGCAGCTTGGAGGCAGGGCTCGACGAGCAGTACTTC
CASSLEAGLDEQYF
>TRBJ2-7|TRBD1|-|TRBV19
TGTGCCAGCCGGGACAGGTCCTACGAGCAGTACTTC
CASRDRSYEQYF
>TRBJ2-5|-|few|TRBV7-9
TGTGCCAGCAGCTTAGCCGGGGGAGAGACCCAGTACTTC
CASSLAGGETQYF
>TRBJ1-1|TRBD1|-|TRBV5-5
TGTGCCAGCAGCTGGGACAGGGTGAACACTGAAGCTTTCTTT
CASSWDRVNTEAFF
>TRBJ2-3|-|few|TRBV9
TGTGCCAGCAGCGTAGAGGGGGGGTTCAGGGATACGCAGTATTTT
CASSVEGGFRDTQYF
>TRBJ1-2|-|-|TRBV7-2
TGTGCCAGCAGCCCCGTGCGGGGTGGCTACACCTTC
CASSPVRGGYTF
>TRBJ2-5|TRBD2|few|TRBV15
TGTGCCACCAGCATAGCGGGTCTTGGGCAACAAAAGACCCAGTACTTC
CATSIAGLGQQKTQYF
>TRBJ2-1|-|-|TRBV9
TGTGCCAGCAGCGTAGGGCGGTTAGTCGGCTACAATGAGCAGTTCTTC
CASSVGRLVGYNEQFF
>TRBJ2-3|-|-|TRBV20-1
TGCAGTGCTAGCAAAGATACGCAGTATTTT
CSASKDTQYF
>TRBJ2-7|-|-|TRBV28
TGTGCCAGCAGTTTAGTTCCGGCGGGGTACTCCTACGAGCAGTACTTC
CASSLVPAGYSYEQYF
>TRBJ1-1|-|-|TRBV20-1
TGCAGTGCTAGAGATTTACAGAAAGCTTTCTTT
CSARDLQKAFF
>TRBJ1-2|-|-|TRBV27
TGTGCCAGCAGTTTATCAGCGGCGGCGAACTATGGCTACACCTTC
CASSLSAAANYGYTF
>TRBJ2-7|-|-|TRBV18
TGTGCCAGCTCATTCGGTACGGAGTACGAGCAGTACTTC
CASSFGTEYEQYF
>TRBJ2-3|-|-|TRBV5-1
TGCGCCAGCAGCTTGGGACAGAACACAGATACGCAGTATTTT
CASSLGQNTDTQYF
>TRBJ2-2|-|-|TRBV19
TGTGCCAGTACGCGGGGTGACACCGGGGAGCTGTTTTTT
CASTRGDTGELFF
>TRBJ2-7|TRBD2|-|TRBV28
TGTGCCAGCAGTTCTGGGACTAGAGAGACTTACGAGCAGTACTTC
CASSSGTRETYEQYF
>TRBJ1-1|-|-|TRBV4-3
TGCGCCAGCAGCCAAGAAGATTCCCGTCAGGTAGGCTTGAACACTGAAGCTTTCTTT
CASSQEDSRQVGLNTEAFF
>TRBJ2-5|-|-|TRBV19
TGTGCCAGTACCACTGGGGCACACTCTTCCGGGGAGACCCAGTACTTC
CASTTGAHSSGETQYF
>TRBJ1-2|TRBD1|-|TRBV28
TGTGCCAGCAGTCCCCCGGGACAGGGGGCAGATGGCTACACCTTC
CASSPPGQGADGYTF
>TRBJ2-5|-|-|TRBV5-5
TGTGCCAGCAGCTTGTCAGGGGAGACCCAGTACTTC
CASSLSGETQYF
>TRBJ2-1|-|-|TRBV29-1
TGCAGGCACCGGGGATACAATGAGCAGTTCTTC
CRHRGYNEQFF
>TRBJ1-6|-|few|TRBV27
TGTGCCACCTCGGCGGCTAATTCACCCCTCCACTTT
CATSAANSPLHF
>TRBJ2-7|-|-|TRBV6-5
TGTGCCAGCAGAAGGTTTCTAGAGTCCTACGAGCAGTACTTC
CASRRFLESYEQYF
>TRBJ1-1|-|-|TRBV27
TGTGCCAGCAGCTACGCCGACAGAACCACTGAAGCTTTCTTT
CASSYADRTTEAFF